This T cell receptor (beta chain) was identified during a study of monozygotic twins with inflammatory bowel disease. Each sample's cDNA came from eight separate reactions. TCRdb re-called the 5' RACE reads; every CDR3 protein appears as one record, without DNA. This table lists more than 350,000 distinct CDR3 sequences. Every donor provided one blood sample measuring less than 3 ml. The CDR3 is 16 amino acids. The V gene's germline CDR1 is SGHTA and CDR2 FQGNSA. The material sequenced was blood. The V call is TRBV7-2, the J call TRBJ1-2; TCRdb designates TRBD1, a call that cannot be tested without DNA. The clonotype originates from a human donor with ulcerative colitis or Crohn's disease, or a healthy co-twin of an affected twin (not recorded which). CDR3 in amino acids: CASSLAGTGLAYGYTF.